This TCR beta chain was recorded in a study of glioma-infiltrating T cells. The V gene's germline CDR1 is MNHEY and CDR2 SMNVEV (reference sequence). V shed 2 bases, J shed 10 bases, and the junction held 5 bases outside the gene matches. The CDR3 contains 15 residues. This clonotype was counted ten times or more. Using RNA template, CDR3s of TCR alpha and beta were amplified with iRepertoire arm-PCR. A single record per CDR3 protein comes from TCRdb applying MiXCR to the multiplex PCR reads. The sample contains about 200,000 distinct CDR3 sequences, about 31% of which appear only once. This sequence originates from a human donor with low-grade glioma or glioblastoma, undergoing nonglioma brain surgery, or in good health (not recorded which). The material sequenced was glioma tissue, nonneoplastic brain tissue, or PBMCs (not recorded which). This chain joins TRBV27 and TRBJ2-1; 13 positions agree with TRBD2. This chain's CDR3 is CASSLRGLAGVEQFF. DNA of the CDR3: TGTGCCAGCAGTTTACGAGGACTAGCGGGAGTAGAGCAGTTCTTC.